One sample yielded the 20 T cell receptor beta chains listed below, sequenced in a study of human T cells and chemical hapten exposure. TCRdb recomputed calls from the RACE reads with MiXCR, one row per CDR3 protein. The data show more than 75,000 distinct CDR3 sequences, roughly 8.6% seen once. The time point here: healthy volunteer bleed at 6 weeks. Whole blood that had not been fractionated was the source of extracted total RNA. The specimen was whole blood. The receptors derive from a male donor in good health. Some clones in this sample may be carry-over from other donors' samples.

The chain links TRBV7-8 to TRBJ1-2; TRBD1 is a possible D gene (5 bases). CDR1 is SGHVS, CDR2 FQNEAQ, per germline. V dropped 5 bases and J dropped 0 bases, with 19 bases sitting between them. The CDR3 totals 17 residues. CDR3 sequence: CASSPLTATSPNYGYTF. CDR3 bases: TGTGCCAGCAGCCCATTGACAGCAACAAGTCCTAACTATGGCTACACCTTC.

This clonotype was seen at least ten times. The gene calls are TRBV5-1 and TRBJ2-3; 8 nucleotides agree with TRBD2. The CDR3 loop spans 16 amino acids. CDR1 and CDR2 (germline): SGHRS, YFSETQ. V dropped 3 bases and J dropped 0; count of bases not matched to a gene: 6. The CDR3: CASSYAGGGSTDTQYF. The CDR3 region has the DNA TGCGCCAGCAGCTATGCGGGGGGCGGAAGCACAGATACGCAGTATTTT.

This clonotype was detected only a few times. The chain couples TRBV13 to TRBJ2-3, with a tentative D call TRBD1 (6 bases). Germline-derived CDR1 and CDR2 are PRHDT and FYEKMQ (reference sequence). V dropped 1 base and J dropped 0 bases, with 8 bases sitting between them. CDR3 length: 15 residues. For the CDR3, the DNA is TGTGCCAGCAGCTTAGTACAGGGAAGCACAGATACGCAGTATTTT. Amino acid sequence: CASSLVQGSTDTQYF.

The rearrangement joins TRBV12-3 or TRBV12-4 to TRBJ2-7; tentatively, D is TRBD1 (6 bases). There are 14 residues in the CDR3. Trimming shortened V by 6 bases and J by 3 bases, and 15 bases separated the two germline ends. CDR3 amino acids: CASSPVDRDYEQYF. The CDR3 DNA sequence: TGTGCCAGCAGCCCCGTGGACAGAGACTACGAGCAGTACTTC.

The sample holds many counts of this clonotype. Here the CDR3 reads CSVGGTGEKLFF. The CDR3 nucleotides read TGCAGCGTTGGGGGAACTGGGGAAAAACTGTTTTTT. This chain uses TRBV29-1 with TRBJ1-4; D uncertain. This CDR3 is built from 12 residues. Germline V gene data show CDR1 as SQVTM and CDR2 as ANQGSEA. With 4 bases removed from V and 8 bases from J, the gap between germline ends came to 11 bases. Full variable domain (rest looked up from reference TRBV29-1 and TRBJ1-4): SAVISQKPSRDICQRGTSLTIQCQVDSQVTMMFWYRQQPGQSLTLIATANQGSEATYESGFVIDKFPISRPNLTFSTLTVSNMSPEDSSIYLCSVGGTGEKLFFGSGTQLSVL.

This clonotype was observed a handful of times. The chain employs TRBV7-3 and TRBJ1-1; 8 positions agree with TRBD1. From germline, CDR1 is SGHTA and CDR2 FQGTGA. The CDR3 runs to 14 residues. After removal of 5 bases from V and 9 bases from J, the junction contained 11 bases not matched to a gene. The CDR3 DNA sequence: TGTGCCAGCAGCCCAGGACAGGGAATGCTGAAAGCTTTCTTT. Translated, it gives CASSPGQGMLKAFF.

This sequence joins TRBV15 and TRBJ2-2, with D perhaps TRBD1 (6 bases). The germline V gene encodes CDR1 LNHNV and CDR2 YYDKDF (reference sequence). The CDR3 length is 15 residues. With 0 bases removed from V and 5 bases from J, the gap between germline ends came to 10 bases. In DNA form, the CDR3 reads TGTGCCACCAGCAGAGATGGACAGCAGACCGGGGAGCTGTTTTTT. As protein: CATSRDGQQTGELFF.

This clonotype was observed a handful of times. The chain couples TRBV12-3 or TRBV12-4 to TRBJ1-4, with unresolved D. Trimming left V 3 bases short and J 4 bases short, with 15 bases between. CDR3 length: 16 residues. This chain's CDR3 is CASSLNQQSNNEKLFF. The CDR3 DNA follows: TGTGCCAGCAGTTTGAATCAACAGTCGAATAATGAAAAACTGTTTTTT.

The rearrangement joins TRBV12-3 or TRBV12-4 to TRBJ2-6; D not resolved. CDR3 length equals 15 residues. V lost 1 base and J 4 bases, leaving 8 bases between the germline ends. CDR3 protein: CASSLGAPGANVLTF. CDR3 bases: TGTGCCAGCAGTTTAGGGGCACCCGGGGCCAACGTCCTGACTTTC.

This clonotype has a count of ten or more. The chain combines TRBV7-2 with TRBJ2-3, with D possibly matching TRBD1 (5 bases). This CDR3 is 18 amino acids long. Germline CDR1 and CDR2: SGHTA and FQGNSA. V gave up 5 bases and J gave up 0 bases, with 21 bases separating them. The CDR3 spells CASSASLRQFSSTDTQYF. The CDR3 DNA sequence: TGTGCCAGCAGCGCGTCACTACGACAGTTTTCTAGCACAGATACGCAGTATTTT. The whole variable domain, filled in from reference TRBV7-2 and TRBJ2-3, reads GAGVSQSPSNKVTEKGKDVELRCDPISGHTALYWYRQSLGQGLEFLIYFQGNSAPDKSGLPSDRFSAERTGGSVSTLTIQRTQQEDSAVYLCASSASLRQFSSTDTQYFGPGTRLTVL.

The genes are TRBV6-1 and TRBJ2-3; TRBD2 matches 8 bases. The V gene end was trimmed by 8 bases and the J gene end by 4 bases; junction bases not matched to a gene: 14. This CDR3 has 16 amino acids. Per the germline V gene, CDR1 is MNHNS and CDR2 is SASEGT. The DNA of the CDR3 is TGTGCCAGCCGGGGGGGGACCGCTCCTCCAGCAGATACGCAGTATTTT. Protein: CASRGGTAPPADTQYF.

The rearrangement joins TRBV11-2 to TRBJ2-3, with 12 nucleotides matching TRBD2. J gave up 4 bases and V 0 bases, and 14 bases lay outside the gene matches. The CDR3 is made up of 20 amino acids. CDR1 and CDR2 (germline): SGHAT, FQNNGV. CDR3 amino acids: CASSLDELAGGLGRPDTQYF. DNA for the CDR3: TGTGCCAGCAGCTTAGATGAACTAGCGGGAGGCCTTGGGCGTCCAGATACGCAGTATTTT. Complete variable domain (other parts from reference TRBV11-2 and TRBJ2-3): EAGVAQSPRYKIIEKRQSVAFWCNPISGHATLYWYQQILGQGPKLLIQFQNNGVVDDSQLPKDRFSAERLKGVDSTLKIQPAKLEDSAVYLCASSLDELAGGLGRPDTQYFGPGTRLTVL.

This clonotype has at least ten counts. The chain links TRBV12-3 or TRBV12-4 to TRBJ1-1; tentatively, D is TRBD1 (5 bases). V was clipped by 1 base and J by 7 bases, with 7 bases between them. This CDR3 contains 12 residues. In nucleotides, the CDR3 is TGTGCCAGCAGTTTAGGACAGATTGAAGCTTTCTTT. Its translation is CASSLGQIEAFF.

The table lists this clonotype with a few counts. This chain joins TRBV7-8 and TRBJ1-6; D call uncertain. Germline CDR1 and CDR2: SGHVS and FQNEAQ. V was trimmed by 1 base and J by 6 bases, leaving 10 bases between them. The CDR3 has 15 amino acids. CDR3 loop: CASSLVLGSNSPLHF. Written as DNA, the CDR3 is TGTGCCAGCAGCTTAGTTTTGGGGAGTAATTCACCCCTCCACTTT.

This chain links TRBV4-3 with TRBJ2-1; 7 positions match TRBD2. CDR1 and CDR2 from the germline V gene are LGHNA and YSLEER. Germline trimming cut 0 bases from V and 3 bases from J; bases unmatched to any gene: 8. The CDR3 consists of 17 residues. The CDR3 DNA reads TGCGCCAGCAGCCAAGATTCGGGGGGTCCAGGCTACAATGAGCAGTTCTTC. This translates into CASSQDSGGPGYNEQFF.

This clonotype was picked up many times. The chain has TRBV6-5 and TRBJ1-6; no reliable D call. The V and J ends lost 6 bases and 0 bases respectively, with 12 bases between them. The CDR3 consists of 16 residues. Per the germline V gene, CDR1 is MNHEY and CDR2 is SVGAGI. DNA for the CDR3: TGTGCCAGCAGCAAGACATTAGTCTCCTATAATTCACCCCTCCACTTT. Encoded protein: CASSKTLVSYNSPLHF.

The CDR3 loop is CSARAGWSTDTQYF. The DNA for the CDR3 is TGCAGTGCTAGGGCAGGGTGGAGCACAGATACGCAGTATTTT. The V and J genes are TRBV20-1 and TRBJ2-3; D might be TRBD1 (5 bases). V lost 3 bases to trimming and J lost 0 bases, with 10 bases between them. CDR3 length equals 14 residues. The germline CDR1 and CDR2 sequences are DFQATT and SNEGSKA (reference sequence).

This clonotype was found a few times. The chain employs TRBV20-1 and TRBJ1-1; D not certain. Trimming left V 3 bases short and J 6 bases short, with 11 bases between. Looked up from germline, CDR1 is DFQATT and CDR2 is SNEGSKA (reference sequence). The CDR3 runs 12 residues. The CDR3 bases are TGCAGTGCTAGGGGTCTAGGCGCTGAAGCTTTCTTT. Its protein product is CSARGLGAEAFF.

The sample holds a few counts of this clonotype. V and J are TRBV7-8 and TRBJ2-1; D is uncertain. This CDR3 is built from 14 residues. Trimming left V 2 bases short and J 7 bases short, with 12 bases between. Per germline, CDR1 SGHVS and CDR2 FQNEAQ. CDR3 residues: CASSLRWGLNEQFF. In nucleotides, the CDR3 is TGTGCCAGCAGCTTAAGGTGGGGTTTGAATGAGCAGTTCTTC.

CDR3 sequence: CASSYADDPGPDTQYF. The CDR3 DNA reads TGTGCCAGCAGTTACGCGGACGACCCGGGGCCAGATACGCAGTATTTT. This chain links TRBV6-5 with TRBJ2-3, with D perhaps being TRBD1 or TRBD2 (5 bases each). The V end was cut by 2 bases, the J end by 4 bases, with 16 bases between. The CDR3 contains 16 residues. Germline CDR1 MNHEY, CDR2 SVGAGI.